Sequencing of this T cell receptor (beta chain) was carried out in a study of radiation and T cells in renal cell carcinoma. Study results and caveats: In blood, top tumor clones expanded by 2 weeks, shrinking by 4.

Remarks on this clone: Its antigen is not identified.

Time point described: blood 4 weeks post-SBRT, at nephrectomy. Noted treatment: 15 Gy SBRT to primary tumor, nephrectomy 4 weeks later. Nephrectomy followed 15 Gy stereotactic body radiation by 4 weeks. Trimming left V 3 bases short and J 2 bases short, with 11 bases between. From germline, CDR1 is LNHDA and CDR2 SQIVND (reference sequence). The CDR3 totals 15 residues. TCRdb's copy holds only in-frame clones and misses some; the assay was immunoSEQ multiplex PCR. This table has 40,000 to 45,000 clones, 65% to 85% appearing once. This TCR derives from a woman aged 70-85 years with renal cell carcinoma. The sample was blood, taken from a patient whose treatment included radiotherapy and nephrectomy. The J gene is TRBJ2-1, the V gene TRBV19; D possibly corresponds to TRBD2 (6 bases). CDR3 residues: CASSIRDSAYNEQFF. The DNA of the CDR3 is TGTGCCAGTAGTATTAGGGACTCCGCCTACAATGAGCAGTTCTTC.